These 5 T cell receptor beta chains came from one sample sequenced in a study of blood T cell repertoires in COVID-19. The protocol was immunoSEQ multiplex PCR, while the TCRdb copy is restricted to in-frame clones and leaves out a portion. The repertoire has fewer than 110,000 clones, 70% to 90% of them found once; the top ten carry around 3.5%. The sample comprised peripheral blood. These receptors originate from a human donor in a cohort sampled during active COVID-19.

The chain carries TRBV7-9 and TRBJ2-3, with D tentatively TRBD2 (7 bases). Germline V gene data show CDR1 as SEHNR and CDR2 as FQNEAQ (reference sequence). The CDR3 has 20 amino acids. The V end lost 5 bases, the J end lost 3 bases, and 30 bases lay between the germline ends. For the CDR3, the DNA is TGTGCCAGCAGCACCGAACCTAGAGGAGTAGGGGGGGGCCGAACAGATACGCAGTATTTT. It is translated as CASSTEPRGVGGGRTDTQYF. Full variable domain (missing parts from reference TRBV7-9 and TRBJ2-3): DTGVSQNPRHKITKRGQNVTFRCDPISEHNRLYWYRQTLGQGPEFLTYFQNEAQLEKSRLLSDRFSAERPKGSFSTLEIQRTEQGDSAMYLCASSTEPRGVGGGRTDTQYFGPGTRLTVL.

V gene TRBV2 combines with J gene TRBJ2-1; D might be TRBD1 (6 bases). Germline CDR1 SNHLY, CDR2 FYNNEI. Trimming removed 11 bases at V and 1 base at J, with 12 bases between. The CDR3 covers 13 residues. The CDR3 nucleotides are TGTGCCTCAGGGACACTGTCCTACAATGAGCAGTTCTTC. It encodes CASGTLSYNEQFF.

V is TRBV30 and J is TRBJ1-1; D remains ambiguous. Trimming pared 4 bases from V and 4 bases from J, leaving 16 bases between. Germline V CDR1 and CDR2: GTSNPN, SVGIG (reference sequence). The CDR3 is 14 amino acids. Written as DNA, the CDR3 is TGTGCCTGGAACACCGACTGGGTGGGCACTGAAGCTTTCTTT. This codes for CAWNTDWVGTEAFF.

V usage is TRBV5-1 and J usage is TRBJ1-2, with 8 bases identical to TRBD1. The V gene end was trimmed by 4 bases and the J gene end by 8 bases; junction bases not matched to a gene: 10. This CDR3 is built from 14 residues. CDR1 is SGHRS, CDR2 YFSETQ, per germline. CDR3 DNA sequence: TGCGCCAGCAGCGTCCGGACAGGGCTTGGAGGCTACACCTTC. Translated: CASSVRTGLGGYTF.

In its sample, this clone was seen a few times. The chain combines TRBV28 with TRBJ2-7, with 7 bases identical to TRBD2. The trim removed 2 bases at V and 2 bases at J, leaving 9 bases unmatched. Germline CDR1 is MDHEN and CDR2 is SYDVKM. This CDR3 spans 16 amino acids. The CDR3 loop reads CASSLHRGSVPYEQYF. The CDR3 nucleotides are TGTGCCAGCAGTTTACATCGCGGGAGTGTCCCCTACGAGCAGTACTTC.